These T cell receptor beta chains were read from a single sample in a study of T cell changes during pregnancy in multiple sclerosis. Profiled with immunoSEQ multiplex PCR; TCRdb holds only in-frame clones, not every one. The table has roughly 48,000 clones, 92% seen once. This specimen was CD4+ T cells from peripheral blood mononuclear cells, taken in the third trimester of pregnancy. The receptors were sampled from a female donor with multiple sclerosis, enrolled in a pregnancy study. Both conserved end residues are part of each CDR3. D genes are given only for firm matches. Where a row states a size, it is once, few, many or the class of an expanded clone; other rows omit it.

>TRBD2|TRBJ2-3|once|TRBV27
CASSLRGGGQADTQYF
TGTGCCAGCAGTTTACGGGGCGGGGGGCAAGCAGATACGCAGTATTTT
>TRBD1|TRBJ2-7|-|TRBV9
CASSVGGQSSYEQYF
TGTGCCAGCAGCGTAGGGGGACAGAGCTCCTACGAGCAGTACTTC
>-|TRBJ1-5|-|TRBV19
CASTQVGVQQPQHF
TGTGCCAGTACCCAGGTAGGGGTGCAGCAGCCCCAGCATTTT
>TRBD1|TRBJ1-2|-|TRBV6-1
CASSGQGGGYTF
TGTGCCAGCAGTGGACAGGGAGGCGGCTACACCTTC
>TRBD1|TRBJ1-1|-|TRBV6-1
CASSATGGLNTEAFF
TGTGCCAGCAGCGCGACAGGGGGTCTGAACACTGAAGCTTTCTTT
>-|TRBJ1-2|-|TRBV7-2
CASSPQGTYGYTF
TGTGCCAGCAGCCCCCAGGGAACCTATGGCTACACCTTC
>TRBD2|TRBJ2-2|-|TRBV6-5
CASRLLAADTGELFF
TGTGCCAGCAGGCTACTAGCGGCGGACACCGGGGAGCTGTTTTTT
>TRBD2|TRBJ2-1|-|TRBV7-8
CASSLKGPTSGNEQFF
TGTGCCAGCAGCTTAAAGGGACCGACTAGCGGCAATGAGCAGTTCTTC
>-|TRBJ2-1|-|TRBV7-9
CASPPPGLPSNEQFF
TGTGCCAGCCCTCCCCCCGGTCTCCCCTCCAATGAGCAGTTCTTC
>-|TRBJ2-1|-|TRBV19
CASFSSYNEQFF
TGTGCCAGTTTTAGTAGCTACAATGAGCAGTTCTTC
>-|TRBJ1-1|-|TRBV18
CASSPFMRNTEAFF
TGTGCCAGCTCACCATTCATGAGGAACACTGAAGCTTTCTTT